This T cell receptor (beta chain) came from a study of shared clonotypes between healthy human individuals. Study-level results: Naive subsets usually exceeded memory subsets in estimated richness.

Regarding this clone: The target antigen is unknown.

The CDR3 length is 14 residues. The V gene end was trimmed by 8 bases and the J gene end by 8 bases; junction bases not matched to a gene: 12. CDR1 is SGHRS, CDR2 YFSETQ, per germline. Donors were healthy HIV-negative adults without recent acute infections or vaccinations. The split of CD4+ cells yielded CD45RA+ naive and CD45RA-negative memory subsets. Study processing details: Sequence data from immunoSEQ were junction-only and lacked quality scores; consequently, filtering differed. Measured with immunoSEQ multiplex PCR; TCRdb has only the in-frame clones, and not every one. V and J calls and clone size are given by that table; D and trimming were obtained from the DNA. The sample has about 2.3 million clones, around 93% seen once.

What was sequenced was naive CD4+ T cells from PBMCs. As for subset: CD45RA+ positively selected. The clonotype originates from a man between 18 and 35 years old in good health. Some clones in this sample may be carry-over from other donors' samples. This chain joins TRBV5-1 and TRBJ2-2; TRBD1 matches 7 bases. The CDR3 nucleotides are TGCGCCAGTGTACCGACAGGGAAGGTAGGGGAGCTGTTTTTT. Its protein is CASVPTGKVGELFF.